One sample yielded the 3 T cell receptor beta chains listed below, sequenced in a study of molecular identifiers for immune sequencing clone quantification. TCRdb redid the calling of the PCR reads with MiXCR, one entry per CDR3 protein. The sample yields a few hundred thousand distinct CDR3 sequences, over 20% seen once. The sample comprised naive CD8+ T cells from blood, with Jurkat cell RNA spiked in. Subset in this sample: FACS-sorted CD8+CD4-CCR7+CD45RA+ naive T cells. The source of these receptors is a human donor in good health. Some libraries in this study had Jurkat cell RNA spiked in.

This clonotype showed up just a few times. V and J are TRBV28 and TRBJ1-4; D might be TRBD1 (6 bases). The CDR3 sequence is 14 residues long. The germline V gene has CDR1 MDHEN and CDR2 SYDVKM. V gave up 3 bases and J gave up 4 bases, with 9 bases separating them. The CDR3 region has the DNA TGTGCCAGCAGTTTTGGGACATATAATGAAAAACTGTTTTTT. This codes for CASSFGTYNEKLFF.

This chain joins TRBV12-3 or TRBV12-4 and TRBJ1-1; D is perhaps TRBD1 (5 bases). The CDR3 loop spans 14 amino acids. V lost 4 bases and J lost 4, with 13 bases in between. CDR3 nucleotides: TGTGCCAGCAGTTCAGGCCCAGGGAGCACTGAAGCTTTCTTT. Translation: CASSSGPGSTEAFF.

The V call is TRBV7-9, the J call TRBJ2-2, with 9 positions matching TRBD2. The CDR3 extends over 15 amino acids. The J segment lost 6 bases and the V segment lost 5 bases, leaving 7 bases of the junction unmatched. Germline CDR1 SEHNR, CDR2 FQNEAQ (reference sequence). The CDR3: CASSLSGGPAGELFF. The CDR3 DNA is TGTGCCAGCAGCCTCAGCGGGGGGCCAGCCGGGGAGCTGTTTTTT.